The 25 T cell receptor beta chains below come from one sample, sequenced in a study of blood T cell repertoires in COVID-19. TCRdb keeps only in-frame clones here, not all; method: immunoSEQ multiplex PCR. The repertoire holds about 68,000 clones, with about 85% as singletons. Sample: peripheral blood. All receptors come from a woman aged 50 to 60 with COVID-19, enrolled during active disease.

This chain uses TRBV7-2 with TRBJ1-3; D gene unclear. Germline CDR1 and CDR2: SGHTA and FQGNSA. Trimming took 2 bases from V and 0 from J, leaving 11 bases between them. The length of the CDR3 is 16 residues. CDR3 coding DNA: TGTGCCAGCAGCTTAATCGGTCATCACTCTGGAAACACCATATATTTT. Its translation is CASSLIGHHSGNTIYF.

The chain employs TRBV4-1 and TRBJ1-2, with TRBD1 identical over 9 bases. Germline V gene data show CDR1 as MGHRA and CDR2 as YSYEKL. V was pared by 2 bases and J by 6 bases, with 13 bases of the junction left unmatched. CDR3 length: 17 residues. Written as DNA, the CDR3 is TGCGCCAGCAGCCAATGGGCACAGGGGGCGCCCGCGGATGGCTACACCTTC. This sequence encodes CASSQWAQGAPADGYTF.

J is TRBJ2-7 and V is TRBV5-6; 10 positions match TRBD2. Germline V gene sequence: CDR1 SGHDT, CDR2 YYEEEE. The V segment lost 0 bases and the J segment 5 bases; nucleotides outside the gene matches: 5. The CDR3 extends over 15 amino acids. CDR3 DNA: TGTGCCAGCAGCTTGGGAGCGGGAGGGACTCACGAGCAGTACTTC. Amino acids: CASSLGAGGTHEQYF.

V usage is TRBV19 and J usage is TRBJ1-5, with 9 bases lining up with TRBD1. CDR1 and CDR2 from the germline V gene are LNHDA and SQIVND (reference sequence). J gave up 7 bases and V 4 bases, and 5 bases lay outside the gene matches. This CDR3 is 14 amino acids long. As DNA, the CDR3 is TGTGCCAGTAGTACGGGGACAGGGTCCCAGCCCCAGCATTTT. It translates to CASSTGTGSQPQHF.

V is TRBV5-5 and J is TRBJ2-1; TRBD2 matches at 10 bases. The V and J ends lost 1 base and 6 bases, in that order; junction bases with no gene match: 1. The length of the CDR3 is 14 residues. From germline, CDR1 is SGHKS and CDR2 YYEKEE (reference sequence). CDR3 nucleotides: TGTGCCAGCAGCTTGACTAGCGGGATCAATGAGCAGTTCTTC. Protein: CASSLTSGINEQFF.

The chain employs TRBV6-1 and TRBJ2-3, with 9 bases identical to TRBD2. This CDR3 spans 16 amino acids. Germline CDR1 reads MNHNS; CDR2 reads SASEGT. The trim removed 3 bases at V and 5 bases at J, leaving 9 bases unmatched. CDR3 sequence (DNA): TGTGCCAGCAGTGATAATAGCGGGAGCCGTGGAGATACGCAGTATTTT. Its translation is CASSDNSGSRGDTQYF.

The rearrangement links TRBV30 to TRBJ1-3; TRBD1 aligns across 9 bases. The trim removed 5 bases at V and 4 bases at J, leaving 0 bases unmatched. The CDR3 runs to 12 residues. From germline, CDR1 is GTSNPN and CDR2 SVGIG (reference sequence). The CDR3: CAWDRGGNTIYF. In DNA, the CDR3 is TGTGCCTGGGACAGGGGGGGAAACACCATATATTTT.

The genes are TRBV7-8 and TRBJ2-3; D gene uncertain. The V end was cut by 6 bases, the J end by 6 bases, with 7 bases between. Germline loops: CDR1 SGHVS, CDR2 FQNEAQ. The CDR3 covers 11 residues. CDR3 in amino acids: CASRNSDTQYF. The DNA for the CDR3 is TGTGCCAGCAGGAACTCGGATACGCAGTATTTT. Full variable domain (rest looked up from reference TRBV7-8 and TRBJ2-3): GAGVSQSPRYKVAKRGQDVALRCDPISGHVSLFWYQQALGQGPEFLTYFQNEAQLDKSGLPSDRFFAERPEGSVSTLKIQRTQQEDSAVYLCASRNSDTQYFGPGTRLTVL.

The V gene is TRBV7-3, the J gene TRBJ2-1, with 9 bases matching TRBD2. The CDR3 spans 14 residues. Germline assignment: CDR1 SGHTA and CDR2 FQGTGA. The V segment lost 8 bases and the J segment 6 bases; nucleotides outside the gene matches: 8. Written as DNA, the CDR3 is TGTGCCAGCGCTCTAGCGGGAAAAGTCAATGAGCAGTTCTTC. It encodes CASALAGKVNEQFF. The entire variable domain, with the rest obtained from reference TRBV7-3 and TRBJ2-1, is as follows: GAGVSQTPSNKVTEKGKYVELRCDPISGHTALYWYRQSLGQGPEFLIYFQGTGAADDSGLPNDRFFAVRPEGSVSTLKIQRTERGDSAVYLCASALAGKVNEQFFGPGTRLTVL.

This chain links TRBV5-1 with TRBJ2-7, with 7 bases aligning to TRBD2. Germline V gene data show CDR1 as SGHRS and CDR2 as YFSETQ. The CDR3 totals 16 residues. Trimming at V came to 0 bases and at J to 2 bases, leaving 8 bases not matched to a gene. The CDR3 region has the DNA TGCGCCAGCAGCTTGGTAGGGACTATTGGGGCCTACGAGCAGTACTTC. Encoded protein: CASSLVGTIGAYEQYF.

J is TRBJ2-7 and V is TRBV7-9, with TRBD2 matching over 7 bases. The germline CDR1 and CDR2 sequences are SEHNR and FQNEAQ (reference sequence). This CDR3 comprises 15 residues. J lost 0 bases, V lost 5 bases, and 7 bases had no gene match. The CDR3 reads CASSTIAGYSYEQYF. The CDR3 bases are TGTGCCAGCAGCACAATAGCGGGCTACTCCTACGAGCAGTACTTC.

The chain carries TRBV28 and TRBJ2-1, with D unresolved. The length of the CDR3 is 19 residues. The V end was cut by 3 bases, the J end by 0 bases, with 21 bases between. Germline V gene sequence: CDR1 MDHEN, CDR2 SYDVKM. The CDR3 nucleotides are TGTGCCAGCAGTTTGCCCTCGATGGCGCGGCAGAGCTCCTACAATGAGCAGTTCTTC. Translation gives CASSLPSMARQSSYNEQFF. Filled out from reference TRBV28 and TRBJ2-1, the complete variable domain reads DVKVTQSSRYLVKRTGEKVFLECVQDMDHENMFWYRQDPGLGLRLIYFSYDVKMKEKGDIPEGYSVSREKKERFSLILESASTNQTSMYLCASSLPSMARQSSYNEQFFGPGTRLTVL.

The sample holds one count of this clone. This chain joins TRBV4-3 and TRBJ2-1; a weak D match, TRBD2 (6 bases). V lost 0 bases and J 3 bases, leaving 12 bases between the germline ends. CDR3 size: 16 residues. Per germline, CDR1 LGHNA and CDR2 YSLEER. In DNA, the CDR3 is TGCGCCAGCAGCCAAGATGAAGCGGGTCTCTACAATGAGCAGTTCTTC. This sequence encodes CASSQDEAGLYNEQFF.

The CDR3 sequence: CASSGGGLTIYF. DNA of the CDR3: TGTGCCAGCAGCGGGGGAGGACTCACCATATATTTT. The chain has TRBV7-8 and TRBJ1-3, with a weak D call TRBD1 (5 bases). CDR1 and CDR2 from the germline V gene are SGHVS and FQNEAQ. Trimming stripped 5 bases from V and 9 bases from J, with 11 bases between. The CDR3 is made up of 12 amino acids.

This clone was found once. The chain recombines TRBV7-2 with TRBJ2-5, with D possibly TRBD2 on 6 matching bases. The germline V gene has CDR1 SGHTA and CDR2 FQGNSA. The CDR3 has 18 residues. Trimming left V 0 bases short and J 1 base short, with 18 bases between. The DNA of the CDR3 is TGTGCCAGCAGCTTAGCGCTAAACAGCGGGCCCTTCCAAGAGACCCAGTACTTC. Translated: CASSLALNSGPFQETQYF.

This clone was seen only once. The genes are TRBV5-1 and TRBJ1-5; no reliable D call. V lost 1 base, J lost 2 bases, and 7 bases lay in between. The length of the CDR3 is 14 residues. Looked up from germline, CDR1 is SGHRS and CDR2 is YFSETQ. CDR3 loop: CASSLNGGNQPQHF. In DNA, the CDR3 is TGCGCCAGCAGCTTGAACGGAGGCAATCAGCCCCAGCATTTT.

The rearrangement joins TRBV2 to TRBJ2-1; D not resolved. From germline, CDR1 is SNHLY and CDR2 FYNNEI. V lost 6 bases and J lost 1, with 16 bases in between. The CDR3 length is 16 residues. CDR3 sequence: CASRNWVGVSYNEQFF. The CDR3 nucleotides are TGTGCCAGCAGAAACTGGGTAGGAGTGTCCTACAATGAGCAGTTCTTC.

The chain recombines TRBV30 with TRBJ1-1; 10 nucleotides agree with TRBD1. V dropped 8 bases and J dropped 5; count of bases not matched to a gene: 8. Germline V gene sequence: CDR1 GTSNPN, CDR2 SVGIG (reference sequence). This CDR3 comprises 13 residues. CDR3 in DNA: TGTGCCACCTCCGGGACAGGGGCAACTGAAGCTTTCTTT. Its protein product is CATSGTGATEAFF.

J is TRBJ1-2 and V is TRBV18; 9 nucleotides agree with TRBD1. Germline V lookup: CDR1 KGHSH, CDR2 LQKENI. CDR3 length equals 15 residues. The V segment lost 4 bases and the J segment 8 bases; nucleotides outside the gene matches: 11. The CDR3 nucleotides are TGTGCCAGCTCACTTTCGGGGACAGGGTTTAACGGCTACACCTTC. This codes for CASSLSGTGFNGYTF.

The chain combines TRBV5-1 with TRBJ2-2; 7 bases agree with TRBD2. J lost 2 bases, V lost 3 bases, and 7 bases had no gene match. Germline V lookup: CDR1 SGHRS, CDR2 YFSETQ. CDR3 length equals 16 residues. Written as DNA, the CDR3 is TGCGCCAGCAGCTCCCCTAGCGGATACAACACCGGGGAGCTGTTTTTT. It yields the protein CASSSPSGYNTGELFF. Variable domain in full (rest from reference TRBV5-1 and TRBJ2-2): KAGVTQTPRYLIKTRGQQVTLSCSPISGHRSVSWYQQTPGQGLQFLFEYFSETQRNKGNFPGRFSGRQFSNSRSEMNVSTLELGDSALYLCASSSPSGYNTGELFFGEGSRLTVL.

The rearrangement uses TRBV28 and TRBJ2-3; unclear D gene. Trimming pared 6 bases from V and 6 bases from J, leaving 19 bases between. This CDR3 region has 15 residues. Germline CDR1 reads MDHEN; CDR2 reads SYDVKM. This CDR3 reads CASRHIHQILDTQYF. The CDR3 DNA sequence: TGTGCCAGCAGGCACATCCACCAGATTTTGGATACGCAGTATTTT. Drawing the rest from reference TRBV28 and TRBJ2-3, the complete variable domain is DVKVTQSSRYLVKRTGEKVFLECVQDMDHENMFWYRQDPGLGLRLIYFSYDVKMKEKGDIPEGYSVSREKKERFSLILESASTNQTSMYLCASRHIHQILDTQYFGPGTRLTVL.

The chain is built from TRBV19 and TRBJ2-3; 8 bases line up with TRBD1. V trimming: 5 bases; J trimming: 5 bases; junction bases outside the gene matches: 6. Germline V lookup: CDR1 LNHDA, CDR2 SQIVND (reference sequence). This CDR3 has 14 amino acids. The CDR3 DNA reads as TGTGCCAGTAGTCCTACAGGGGGTTTAGATACGCAGTATTTT. Translation gives CASSPTGGLDTQYF.

The chain carries TRBV24-1 and TRBJ2-1; TRBD2 matches 7 bases. Looked up from germline, CDR1 is KGHDR and CDR2 is SFDVKD. Trimming cost V 7 bases and J 1 base; bases outside gene matches: 9. This CDR3 comprises 16 residues. As DNA, the CDR3 is TGTGCCACCAGGTCCCCAAGCGGGGAGTCCTACAATGAGCAGTTCTTC. It codes for CATRSPSGESYNEQFF.

The chain is built from TRBV6-5 and TRBJ2-7; TRBD2 is a possible D gene (7 bases). Looked up from germline, CDR1 is MNHEY and CDR2 is SVGAGI. This CDR3 is built from 11 residues. The V end lost 10 bases, the J end lost 8 bases, and 15 bases lay between the germline ends. In DNA, the CDR3 is TGTGCCATTCGAGGGGGGGGCCAGCAGTACTTC. Translating it yields CAIRGGGQQYF.

The genes are TRBV11-2 and TRBJ2-7; 7 positions agree with TRBD1. V shed 4 bases, J shed 3 bases, and the junction held 9 bases outside the gene matches. The CDR3 length is 15 residues. CDR1 is SGHAT, CDR2 FQNNGV, per germline. The DNA for the CDR3 is TGTGCCAGCAGCTCACACCGGGACAGTAACTACGAGCAGTACTTC. As protein: CASSSHRDSNYEQYF.